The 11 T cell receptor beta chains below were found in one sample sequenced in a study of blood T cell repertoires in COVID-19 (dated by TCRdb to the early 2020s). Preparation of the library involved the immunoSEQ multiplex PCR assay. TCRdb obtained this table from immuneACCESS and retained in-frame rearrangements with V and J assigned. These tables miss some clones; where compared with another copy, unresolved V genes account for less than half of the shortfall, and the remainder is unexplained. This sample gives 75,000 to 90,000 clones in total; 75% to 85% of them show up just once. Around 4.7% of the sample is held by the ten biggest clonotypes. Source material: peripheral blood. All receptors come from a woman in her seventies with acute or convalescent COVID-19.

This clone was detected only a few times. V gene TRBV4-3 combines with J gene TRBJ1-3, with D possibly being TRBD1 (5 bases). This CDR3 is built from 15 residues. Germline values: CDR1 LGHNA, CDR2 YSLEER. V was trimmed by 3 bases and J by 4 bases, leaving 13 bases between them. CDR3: CASSHLEGEGNTIYF. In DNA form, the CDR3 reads TGCGCCAGCAGCCACCTAGAAGGGGAAGGAAACACCATATATTTT.

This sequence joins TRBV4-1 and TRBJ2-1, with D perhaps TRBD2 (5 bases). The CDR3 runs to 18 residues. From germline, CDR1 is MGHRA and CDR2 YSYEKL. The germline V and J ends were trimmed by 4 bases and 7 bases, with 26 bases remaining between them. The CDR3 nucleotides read TGCGCCAGCAGCCCTGCCCGAGTAGTGAGGGCCCAAAGGAATGAGCAGTTCTTC. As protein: CASSPARVVRAQRNEQFF.

The CDR3 loop reads CAISPPGDGSPLHF. The CDR3 DNA reads TGTGCCATCAGCCCCCCAGGGGACGGTTCACCCCTCCACTTT. V usage is TRBV10-3 and J usage is TRBJ1-6, with TRBD1 as a possible D gene (6 bases). Germline assignment: CDR1 ENHRY and CDR2 SYGVKD. The V gene lost 6 bases and the J gene lost 9 bases, with 15 bases spanning the gap. The CDR3 covers 14 residues.

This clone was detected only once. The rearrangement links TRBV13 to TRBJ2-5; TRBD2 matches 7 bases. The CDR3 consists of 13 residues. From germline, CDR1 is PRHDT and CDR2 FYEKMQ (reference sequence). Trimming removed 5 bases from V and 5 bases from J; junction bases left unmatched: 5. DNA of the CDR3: TGTGCCAGCAGCCGACTAGCTAAGGAGACCCAGTACTTC. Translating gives CASSRLAKETQYF.

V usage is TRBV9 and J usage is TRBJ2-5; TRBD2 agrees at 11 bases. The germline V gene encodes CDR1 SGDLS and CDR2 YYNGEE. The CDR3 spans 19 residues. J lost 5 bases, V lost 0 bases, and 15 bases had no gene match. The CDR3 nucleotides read TGTGCCAGCAGCGTAGGAGTAGCGGGGGGGCCGAGGGTCTCTGAGACCCAGTACTTC. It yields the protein CASSVGVAGGPRVSETQYF.

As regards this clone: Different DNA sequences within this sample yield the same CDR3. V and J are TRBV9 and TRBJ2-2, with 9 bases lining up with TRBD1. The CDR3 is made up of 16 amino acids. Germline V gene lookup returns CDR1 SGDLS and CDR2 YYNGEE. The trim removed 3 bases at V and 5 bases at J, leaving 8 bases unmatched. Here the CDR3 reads CASSDDRGVRTGELFF. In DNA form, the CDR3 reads TGTGCCAGCAGCGACGACAGGGGGGTACGAACCGGGGAGCTGTTTTTT.

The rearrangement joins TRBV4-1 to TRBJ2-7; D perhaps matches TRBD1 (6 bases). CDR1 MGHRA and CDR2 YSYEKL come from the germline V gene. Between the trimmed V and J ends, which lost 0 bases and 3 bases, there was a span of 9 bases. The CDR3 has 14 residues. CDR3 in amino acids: CASSQEYRVYEQYF. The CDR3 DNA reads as TGCGCCAGCAGCCAAGAGTACAGGGTCTACGAGCAGTACTTC.

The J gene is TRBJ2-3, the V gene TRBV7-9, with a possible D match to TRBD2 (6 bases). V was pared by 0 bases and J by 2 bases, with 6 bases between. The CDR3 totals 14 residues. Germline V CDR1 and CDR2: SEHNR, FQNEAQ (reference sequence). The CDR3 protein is CASSLAGLTDTQYF. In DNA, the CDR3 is TGTGCCAGCAGCTTAGCGGGACTCACAGATACGCAGTATTTT.

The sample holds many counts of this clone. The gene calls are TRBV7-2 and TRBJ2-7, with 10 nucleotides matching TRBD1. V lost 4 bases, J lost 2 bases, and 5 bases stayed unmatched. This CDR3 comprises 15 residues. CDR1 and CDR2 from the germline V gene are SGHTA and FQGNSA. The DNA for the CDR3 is TGTGCCAGCAGCTCCCGGACAGGGGGACCCTACGAGCAGTACTTC. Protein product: CASSSRTGGPYEQYF.

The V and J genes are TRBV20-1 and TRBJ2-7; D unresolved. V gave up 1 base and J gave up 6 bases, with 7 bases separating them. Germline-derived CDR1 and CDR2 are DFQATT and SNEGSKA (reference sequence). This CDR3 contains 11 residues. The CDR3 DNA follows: TGCAGTGCTAGAGTTACGGGCGAGCAGTACTTC. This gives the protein CSARVTGEQYF.

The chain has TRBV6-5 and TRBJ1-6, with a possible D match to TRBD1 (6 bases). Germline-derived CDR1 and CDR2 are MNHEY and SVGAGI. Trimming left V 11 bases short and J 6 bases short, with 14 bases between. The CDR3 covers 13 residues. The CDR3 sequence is CASHREGNSPLHF. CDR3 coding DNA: TGTGCCTCCCACAGGGAAGGTAATTCACCCCTCCACTTT.